One and the same sample provided the 16 T cell receptor beta chains below, sequenced in a study of T cell repertoires in ileal Crohn's disease. The protocol was immunoSEQ multiplex PCR, while the TCRdb copy is restricted to in-frame clones and leaves out a portion. The data show about 440 clones, around 86% seen once. Time point: neoterminal ileum biopsy at postoperative endoscopy, about 6 months after surgery. Sequencing was done on a sample of ileal tissue. These receptors came from an adult with Crohn's disease.

The chain has TRBV18 and TRBJ1-1, with D hard to call. The CDR3 is 16 amino acids. Germline V gives CDR1 KGHSH, CDR2 LQKENI. Trimming shortened V by 0 bases and J by 0 bases, and 11 bases separated the two germline ends. The CDR3 loop is CASSPPRGGMNTEAFF. CDR3 sequence (DNA): TGTGCCAGCTCACCACCCCGGGGAGGCATGAACACTGAAGCTTTCTTT.

This chain links TRBV6-6 with TRBJ2-3, with 11 bases fitting TRBD2. This CDR3 has 15 residues. V shed 5 bases, J shed 2 bases, and the junction held 3 bases outside the gene matches. Germline CDR1 reads MNHNY; CDR2 reads SVGAGI (reference sequence). This chain's CDR3 is CASSTLAGDTDTQYF. CDR3 DNA sequence: TGTGCCAGCAGTACACTAGCGGGGGACACAGATACGCAGTATTTT.

The chain joins TRBV28 to TRBJ1-1; a possible D gene is TRBD1 (5 bases). The germline V gene encodes CDR1 MDHEN and CDR2 SYDVKM. V gave up 6 bases and J gave up 3 bases, with 20 bases separating them. The CDR3 consists of 16 residues. The CDR3 here is CASSPPLTGGDTEAFF. CDR3 coding DNA: TGTGCCAGCAGCCCGCCTCTTACAGGTGGGGACACTGAAGCTTTCTTT.

V and J are TRBV7-8 and TRBJ2-7; 9 nucleotides line up with TRBD2. The CDR3 runs 16 residues. Trimming removed 4 bases from V and 0 bases from J; junction bases left unmatched: 7. Germline values: CDR1 SGHVS, CDR2 FQNEAQ. CDR3 nucleotides: TGTGCCAGCAGCTCATCTTTGCGGGGGGGCTCCTACGAGCAGTACTTC. Residues: CASSSSLRGGSYEQYF.

The rearrangement links TRBV10-1 to TRBJ1-1, with D possibly TRBD1 on 6 matching bases. V lost 9 bases and J lost 4, with 15 bases in between. Germline V CDR1 and CDR2: WNHNN, SYGVQD (reference sequence). The CDR3 consists of 13 residues. CDR3 sequence reads: CARNRQAPTEAFF. CDR3 in DNA: TGCGCCAGGAACCGACAGGCCCCCACTGAAGCTTTCTTT.

V is TRBV15 and J is TRBJ2-3, with D tentatively TRBD1 (6 bases). V lost 1 base to trimming and J lost 1 base, with 6 bases between them. The CDR3 runs to 14 residues. Germline CDR1 reads LNHNV; CDR2 reads YYDKDF (reference sequence). CDR3 bases: TGTGCCACCAGCAGAGGACAGGGCACAGATACGCAGTATTTT. Amino acids: CATSRGQGTDTQYF.

The CDR3 nucleotides read TGCAGCGTTGCCGAGGGTTCTGGGGCCAACGTCCTGACTTTC. Residues: CSVAEGSGANVLTF. The genes are TRBV29-1 and TRBJ2-6, with D tentatively TRBD2 (5 bases). CDR1 and CDR2 (germline): SQVTM, ANQGSEA. Trimming stripped 4 bases from V and 1 base from J, with 8 bases between. The CDR3 length is 14 residues.

The chain combines TRBV19 with TRBJ2-1; a weak D match, TRBD1 (5 bases). Germline-derived CDR1 and CDR2 are LNHDA and SQIVND (reference sequence). Trimming took 6 bases from V and 2 from J, leaving 11 bases between them. The CDR3 is 14 residues long. CDR3 region: CASSTKTAYNEQFF. The CDR3 DNA is TGTGCCAGTAGCACAAAGACAGCCTACAATGAGCAGTTCTTC.

The V call is TRBV20-1, the J call TRBJ2-1; D may be TRBD1 (6 bases). Germline CDR1 DFQATT, CDR2 SNEGSKA (reference sequence). Trimming stripped 6 bases from V and 4 bases from J, with 7 bases between. CDR3 length: 11 residues. The CDR3 loop reads CSATGYNEQFF. The CDR3 region has the DNA TGCAGTGCCACAGGGTACAATGAGCAGTTCTTC.

The V gene is TRBV27, the J gene TRBJ2-7; 8 nucleotides agree with TRBD1. This CDR3 has 14 amino acids. V dropped 6 bases and J dropped 7; count of bases not matched to a gene: 11. Germline CDR1 MNHEY, CDR2 SMNVEV (reference sequence). For the CDR3, the DNA is TGTGCCAGCAGGCAGGGGGCCGAGGCTCTTGAGCAGTACTTC. Its protein is CASRQGAEALEQYF.

This clone was detected only a few times. The chain combines TRBV28 with TRBJ1-5; D gene unclear. Germline V gene sequence: CDR1 MDHEN, CDR2 SYDVKM. The CDR3 is 13 amino acids. The V end lost 6 bases, the J end lost 6 bases, and 12 bases lay between the germline ends. The CDR3 coding sequence is TGTGCCAGCAGGTGGAGTCTCGGTCAGCCCCAGCATTTT. This gives the protein CASRWSLGQPQHF.

In the case of this clone: Compared with germline, one end of the junction differs, possibly owing to a read error. The chain carries TRBV29-1 and TRBJ1-2; 8 bases agree with TRBD1. The CDR3 has 11 residues. Germline loops: CDR1 SQVTM, CDR2 ANQGSEA. CDR3 DNA sequence: TGCAGCGTCGGACAGGGTGGTGGCCACACCTTC. It encodes CSVGQGGGHTF.

The rearrangement joins TRBV23-1 to TRBJ1-1, with 7 bases lining up with TRBD1. TRBV23-1 is an ORF for which the function is uncertain. With V trimmed by 3 bases and J by 5 bases, 33 bases remained unmatched. The CDR3 sequence is 23 residues long. The CDR3 here is CASSQRPDRQGSQHASSRTEAFF. The CDR3 coding sequence is TGCGCCAGCAGTCAGCGCCCCGACCGACAGGGTTCTCAACATGCTTCGTCTCGGACTGAAGCTTTCTTT.

This clone was detected a few times. The V and J genes are TRBV7-2 and TRBJ1-5; TRBD1 agrees at 9 bases. Germline lookup yields CDR1 SGHTA and CDR2 FQGNSA. J lost 5 bases, V lost 5 bases, and 4 bases had no gene match. The CDR3 totals 14 residues. CDR3 DNA: TGTGCCAGCAGCCCGGGACAGGGCTATCAGCCCCAGCATTTT. Protein: CASSPGQGYQPQHF.

CDR3 region: CASSLLNRRAVYGYTF. The DNA for the CDR3 is TGTGCCAGCAGCTTGTTGAACAGACGAGCCGTCTATGGCTACACCTTC. The chain recombines TRBV5-6 with TRBJ1-2; no clear D. Germline V gene lookup returns CDR1 SGHDT and CDR2 YYEEEE. Trimming cost V 1 base and J 4 bases, with 17 bases left between them. The length of the CDR3 is 16 residues.

This chain uses TRBV28 with TRBJ1-6; 9 nucleotides align to TRBD1. Germline V gene lookup returns CDR1 MDHEN and CDR2 SYDVKM. The V segment lost 2 bases and the J segment 8 bases; nucleotides outside the gene matches: 10. This CDR3 is 17 amino acids long. In nucleotides, the CDR3 is TGTGCCAGCAGTTTACCCATTACAGGGGGCGAGGATTCACCCCTCCACTTT. Its translation is CASSLPITGGEDSPLHF.